Each of the 9 T cell receptor beta chains below was sequenced from the same sample in a study of OX40 agonist ivuxolimab in advanced cancers. Sequencing was performed with immunoSEQ multiplex PCR; in TCRdb, only in-frame clones are kept and a portion is missing. Of tens of thousands of clones listed, over 85% were seen once; the top ten hold under 0.7%. This specimen was CD4+ or CD8+ T cells sorted from blood, taken in a trial of the OX40 agonist ivuxolimab. These receptors were obtained from an adult with an advanced solid tumor such as melanoma, head and neck, liver or kidney cancer.

The chain couples TRBV6-5 to TRBJ2-7; perhaps D is TRBD1 or TRBD2 (7 bases each). The CDR3 length is 16 residues. The V end lost 2 bases, the J end lost 5 bases, and 19 bases lay between the germline ends. Germline CDR1 and CDR2: MNHEY and SVGAGI. In nucleotides, the CDR3 is TGTGCCAGCAGTTACGTCCCAGGGGGGGTTCGGCACGAGCAGTACTTC. Translation: CASSYVPGGVRHEQYF.

The CDR3 protein is CASSSPRDRGMDNEQFF. The CDR3 coding sequence is TGTGCCAGCAGCTCCCCCCGGGACAGGGGGATGGACAATGAGCAGTTCTTC. This chain connects TRBV7-6 to TRBJ2-1; 11 nucleotides line up with TRBD1. CDR1 and CDR2 (germline): SGHVS, FNYEAQ. This CDR3 spans 17 amino acids. The V and J ends lost 4 bases and 5 bases, in that order; junction bases with no gene match: 10.

J is TRBJ1-1 and V is TRBV29-1, with a possible D match to TRBD1 (6 bases). CDR1 SQVTM and CDR2 ANQGSEA come from the germline V gene. This CDR3 spans 15 amino acids. V shed 5 bases and J shed 2 bases, with 18 bases lying between them. CDR3 protein: CSVQIQDSPNTEAFF. The CDR3 DNA follows: TGCAGCGTTCAAATTCAGGACAGCCCTAACACTGAAGCTTTCTTT.

In this sample, this clone turned up once. This chain joins TRBV10-3 and TRBJ2-3; D possibly corresponds to TRBD2 (5 bases). Germline V gene lookup returns CDR1 ENHRY and CDR2 SYGVKD. The CDR3 has 13 amino acids. V was shortened by 10 bases and J by 0 bases, with 11 bases between the two germline ends. The CDR3 here is CATRTGSTDTQYF. The CDR3 bases are TGTGCCACCAGGACTGGGAGCACAGATACGCAGTATTTT.

This sequence joins TRBV10-3 and TRBJ2-5, with D unresolved. The DNA end is a closer match to TRBJ2-7, so the J assignment may be wrong. Germline lookup yields CDR1 ENHRY and CDR2 SYGVKD. The CDR3 runs to 12 residues. The CDR3 nucleotides are TGTGCCATCAGTGAGGGCCCCTACGAGCAGTACTTC. This gives the protein CAISEGPYEQYF.

The rearrangement uses TRBV14 and TRBJ1-2; D may be TRBD1 (5 bases). The CDR3 is 12 residues long. The germline V gene has CDR1 SGHDN and CDR2 FVKESK. Deletions cut 1 base from V and 8 bases from J, with 8 bases between. Written as DNA, the CDR3 is TGTGCCAGCAGCCAAGGACAGACGGGCTACACCTTC. Protein product: CASSQGQTGYTF.

V usage is TRBV18 and J usage is TRBJ2-5; D call uncertain. This CDR3 is built from 13 residues. Germline V CDR1 and CDR2: KGHSH, LQKENI. Trimming removed 7 bases from V and 2 bases from J, with 11 bases in between. CDR3 region: CASCRGQQETQYF. The CDR3 region has the DNA TGTGCCAGCTGCCGAGGTCAACAAGAGACCCAGTACTTC.

This chain joins TRBV13 and TRBJ2-3; D is undetermined. The germline V and J ends were trimmed by 5 bases and 0 bases, with 6 bases remaining between them. From germline, CDR1 is PRHDT and CDR2 FYEKMQ (reference sequence). The CDR3 has 13 amino acids. CDR3 in DNA: TGTGCCAGCAGCGCCTCTAGCACAGATACGCAGTATTTT. This translates into CASSASSTDTQYF.

The CDR3 sequence: CASSGGTGYTYEQYF. The DNA of the CDR3 is TGTGCCAGCAGCGGGGGGACAGGGTACACCTACGAGCAGTACTTC. V and J are TRBV9 and TRBJ2-7, with 9 bases lining up with TRBD1. This CDR3 has 15 amino acids. Germline values: CDR1 SGDLS, CDR2 YYNGEE. J was trimmed by 2 bases and V by 3 bases; bases with no gene match: 6.